The 10 T cell receptor beta chains below were found in one sample sequenced in a study of cytomegalovirus exposure and HLA in healthy donors. The PCR ran on 60 Vbeta and 13 Jbeta primers. TCRdb keeps only in-frame clones here, not all; method: immunoSEQ multiplex PCR. The data contain roughly 230,000 clones, about nine tenths of them seen just once; the ten biggest clones take up about 1.5%. Specimen: PBMCs. These TCRs come from a girl aged 2-10 years in good health and CMV-seronegative.

V is TRBV14 and J is TRBJ2-7; 7 bases are a match to TRBD2. Germline trimming cut 2 bases from V and 1 base from J; bases unmatched to any gene: 5. Germline CDR1 SGHDN, CDR2 FVKESK. The CDR3 loop spans 15 amino acids. CDR3 nucleotide sequence: TGTGCCAGCAGCCAAACGGGGGGAGGGTCCTACGAGCAGTACTTC. Its translation: CASSQTGGGSYEQYF. Full variable domain (remainder filled in from reference TRBV14 and TRBJ2-7): EAGVTQFPSHSVIEKGQTVTLRCDPISGHDNLYWYRRVMGKEIKFLLHFVKESKQDESGMPNNRFLAERTGGTYSTLKVQPAELEDSGVYFCASSQTGGGSYEQYFGPGTRLTVT.

This chain joins TRBV28 and TRBJ2-5, with TRBD2 identical over 11 bases. The CDR3 has 19 residues. The trim removed 5 bases at V and 0 bases at J, leaving 14 bases unmatched. The germline gives CDR1 MDHEN, CDR2 SYDVKM. CDR3 sequence reads: CASSPLTSRLAGYQETQYF. The CDR3 DNA reads TGTGCCAGCAGTCCCCTCACGTCACGACTAGCGGGATACCAAGAGACCCAGTACTTC.

The chain uses TRBV29-1 and TRBJ1-4; 7 nucleotides line up with TRBD1. The CDR3 spans 13 residues. The junction had 6 bases not matched to a gene; V was cut back by 6 bases and J by 5 bases. Per the germline V gene, CDR1 is SQVTM and CDR2 is ANQGSEA. The CDR3 protein is CSVTGTANEKLFF. DNA for the CDR3: TGCAGCGTAACCGGGACAGCAAATGAAAAACTGTTTTTT.

This clone was observed once. The chain combines TRBV27 with TRBJ2-1, with TRBD2 identical over 13 bases. With V trimmed by 10 bases and J by 0 bases, 9 bases remained unmatched. Germline CDR1 is MNHEY and CDR2 is SMNVEV (reference sequence). This CDR3 has 17 amino acids. The CDR3 DNA reads as TGTGCCACCCTCGGACTAGCGGGGGCGAGCTCCTACAATGAGCAGTTCTTC. Its translation: CATLGLAGASSYNEQFF.

Only a few counts were recorded for this clone. CDR3 amino acids: CASTKTGYTGELFF. The CDR3 nucleotides read TGTGCCAGCACCAAGACAGGGTACACCGGGGAGCTGTTTTTT. The J gene is TRBJ2-2, the V gene TRBV6-5; TRBD1 matches 7 bases. V trimming: 7 bases; J trimming: 3 bases; junction bases outside the gene matches: 5. In germline, CDR1 is MNHEY, CDR2 SVGAGI. This CDR3 is built from 14 residues.

This chain joins TRBV2 and TRBJ2-7; 11 bases agree with TRBD2. The V segment lost 10 bases and the J segment 4 bases; nucleotides outside the gene matches: 12. This CDR3 is 15 amino acids long. The V gene's germline CDR1 is SNHLY and CDR2 FYNNEI. The DNA of the CDR3 is TGTGCCAACTACCCAATGACTAGCGGGATGTACGAGCAGTACTTC. Amino acids: CANYPMTSGMYEQYF.

The chain has TRBV7-8 and TRBJ1-5; D unresolved. The CDR3 sequence is 14 residues long. The germline CDR1 and CDR2 sequences are SGHVS and FQNEAQ. The V end was cut by 2 bases, the J end by 1 base, with 6 bases between. CDR3 nucleotide sequence: TGTGCCAGCAGCTTAAGGGAGAGCAATCAGCCCCAGCATTTT. Its protein product is CASSLRESNQPQHF.

This clone was found a few times. The chain has TRBV29-1 and TRBJ1-4; D not resolved. Between the trimmed V and J ends, which lost 4 bases and 1 base, there was a span of 13 bases. Germline V gene data show CDR1 as SQVTM and CDR2 as ANQGSEA. The CDR3 length is 15 residues. The CDR3 spells CSVAEGMRTNEKLFF. Written as DNA, the CDR3 is TGCAGCGTTGCGGAGGGTATGAGAACTAATGAAAAACTGTTTTTT.

This clone appeared once. The CDR3 nucleotides are TGTGCCAGCAGCTTCCGGACAGGGGCGGGGGAGCAGTACTTC. Translating gives CASSFRTGAGEQYF. V and J are TRBV5-8 and TRBJ2-7; 9 positions match TRBD1. Germline loops: CDR1 SGHTS, CDR2 YDEGEE. CDR3 length equals 14 residues. The V and J ends lost 2 bases and 7 bases, in that order; junction bases with no gene match: 7.

V gene TRBV6-1 combines with J gene TRBJ2-1; maybe TRBD2 (6 bases). The germline CDR1 and CDR2 sequences are MNHNS and SASEGT. This CDR3 contains 15 residues. Trimming took 0 bases from V and 3 from J, leaving 9 bases between them. The CDR3 sequence is CASSEAWGDYNEQFF. The CDR3 nucleotides read TGTGCCAGCAGTGAAGCTTGGGGGGACTACAATGAGCAGTTCTTC.